This is a list of T cell receptor beta chains from one sample in a study of shared clonotypes between healthy human individuals. Only in-frame clones appear in the TCRdb table, and some are missing; sequencing was by immunoSEQ multiplex PCR. Here the sample spans around 100,000 clones, around 66% being singletons. The sample comprised memory CD8+ T cells sorted from blood. These receptor sequences come from a woman aged 25 to 45 in good health. The CDR3 runs from the conserved cysteine through the conserved F or W. D genes are given only for firm matches. Clone size appears in some rows only: once, few, many, or a class for an expanded clone.

d_call	j_call	v_call	clone_size	cdr3_length	cdr3_nt	cdr3_aa
.	TRBJ2-1	TRBV4-1	.	17	TGCGCCAGCAGCCTCAAAACCCCAGGGTGGACCTACAATGAGCAGTTCTTC	CASSLKTPGWTYNEQFF
.	TRBJ1-5	TRBV2	.	14	TGTGCCAGCAACTTACAGGGTAACAATCAGCCCCAGCATTTT	CASNLQGNNQPQHF
.	TRBJ1-1	TRBV30	.	11	TGTGCCTGGAGCAGGGTCACTGAAGCTTTCTTT	CAWSRVTEAFF
TRBD1	TRBJ2-7	TRBV30	.	13	TGTGCCTGTACCATGGGGACAGTCTACGAGCAGTACTTC	CACTMGTVYEQYF
.	TRBJ2-1	TRBV5-1	.	15	TGCGCCAGCAGCTTCTCAAGTGGGTCCTACAATGAGCAGTTCTTC	CASSFSSGSYNEQFF
.	TRBJ1-3	TRBV7-8	.	18	TGTGCCAGCAGCCCCAGTGTGGGGAGATTGAGCTCTGGAAACACCATATATTTT	CASSPSVGRLSSGNTIYF
.	TRBJ2-2	TRBV14	.	14	TGTGCCAGCAGCCAAGATTTAAACACCGGGGAGCTGTTTTTT	CASSQDLNTGELFF
.	TRBJ1-3	TRBV6-1	.	14	TGTGCCAGCAGTGAAATTTGGTCCAGACGCACCATATATTTT	CASSEIWSRRTIYF
.	TRBJ2-7	TRBV28	.	13	TGTGCCACCACGGAACTGGGTACCTACGAGCAGTACTTC	CATTELGTYEQYF
.	TRBJ2-6	TRBV4-1	.	16	TGCGCCAGCAGCCAAGACAGGGGCTCTGGGGCCAACGTCCTGACTTTC	CASSQDRGSGANVLTF
.	TRBJ1-2	TRBV11-2	.	15	TGTGCCAGCAGCTTCTCACGGGGTACCCTCTATGGCTACACCTTC	CASSFSRGTLYGYTF
TRBD1	TRBJ1-5	TRBV6-1	few	15	TGTGCCAGCAGTGAGGAGACAGGGGGCAATCAGCCCCAGCATTTT	CASSEETGGNQPQHF
.	TRBJ2-2	TRBV28	.	17	TGTGCCAGCAGCTTCCGTAGTTGGACTCCGAACACCGGGGAGCTGTTTTTT	CASSFRSWTPNTGELFF
.	TRBJ1-1	TRBV29-1	.	13	TGCAGCGTTGGAAAGGGGGAGAACACTGAAGCTTTCTTT	CSVGKGENTEAFF
TRBD2	TRBJ2-3	TRBV25-1	many	17	TGTGCCAGCAGGGTCCTAGCGGGATTCGGGGGTACAGATACGCAGTATTTT	CASRVLAGFGGTDTQYF